The 10 T cell receptor beta chains below were found in one sample sequenced in a study of cytomegalovirus exposure and HLA in healthy donors (TCRdb year 2017). The library relied on the immunoSEQ multiplex PCR assay. For the multiplex PCR, a mixture combining 60 forward primers for TCR Vbeta segments and 13 reverse primers for TCR Jbeta segments was used. Drawn from immuneACCESS, this table holds only the in-frame rearrangements with V and J called that TCRdb kept. Clones are partly lost; checked studies trace under half to an unresolved V gene and leave the rest unexplained. In this sample the table shows 150,000 to 200,000 clones, around 80% of which occur a single time. The ten most abundant clones make up less than 15% of the sample. The material sequenced was PBMCs. These receptors were taken from a woman between 50 and 59 years old in good health and CMV-seropositive.

This chain joins TRBV11-2 and TRBJ1-3; D not resolved. The CDR3 sequence is 11 residues long. V was shortened by 4 bases and J by 10 bases, with 8 bases between the two germline ends. From germline, CDR1 is SGHAT and CDR2 FQNNGV. The chain's CDR3 is CASSSSVTIYF. The CDR3 DNA is TGTGCCAGCAGCTCCTCGGTGACCATATATTTT.

This chain uses TRBV30 with TRBJ2-1; a possible D gene is TRBD1 (6 bases). The germline V gene has CDR1 GTSNPN and CDR2 SVGIG (reference sequence). Trimming pared 0 bases from V and 8 bases from J, leaving 11 bases between. The CDR3 totals 13 residues. The CDR3 spells CAWSVRAGDEQFF. DNA of the CDR3: TGTGCCTGGAGTGTAAGGGCAGGGGATGAGCAGTTCTTC. The complete variable domain, with remaining parts taken from reference TRBV30 and TRBJ2-1, reads SQTIHQWPATLVQPVGSPLSLECTVEGTSNPNLYWYRQAAGRGLQLLFYSVGIGQISSEVPQNLSASRPQDRQFILSSKKLLLSDSGFYLCAWSVRAGDEQFFGPGTRLTVL.

This clone occurred once. The rearrangement uses TRBV7-8 and TRBJ2-7, with 8 bases lining up with TRBD2. Germline V lookup: CDR1 SGHVS, CDR2 FQNEAQ. Germline trimming cut 4 bases from V and 6 bases from J; bases unmatched to any gene: 8. The CDR3 has 14 residues. As DNA, the CDR3 is TGTGCCAGCAGCTCACCCGGGACTAGAATCGAGCAGTACTTC. It translates to CASSSPGTRIEQYF. The full variable domain, with the rest looked up from reference TRBV7-8 and TRBJ2-7, is GAGVSQSPRYKVAKRGQDVALRCDPISGHVSLFWYQQALGQGPEFLTYFQNEAQLDKSGLPSDRFFAERPEGSVSTLKIQRTQQEDSAVYLCASSSPGTRIEQYFGPGTRLTVT.

V usage is TRBV6-4 and J usage is TRBJ2-1; D remains ambiguous. Trimming took off 4 bases at V and 3 bases at J, with 19 bases between the two ends. Germline CDR1 and CDR2: MRHNA and SNTAGT. The CDR3 runs 17 residues. Here the CDR3 reads CASSATSLVRNYNEQFF. In DNA, the CDR3 is TGTGCCAGCAGTGCCACCTCCCTGGTGAGGAACTACAATGAGCAGTTCTTC.

This sequence joins TRBV4-1 and TRBJ2-2, with D possibly matching TRBD1 (5 bases). Trimming removed 8 bases from V and 1 base from J, with 11 bases in between. The germline CDR1 and CDR2 sequences are MGHRA and YSYEKL. This CDR3 has 14 amino acids. The CDR3 reads CASEPGQNTGELFF. The CDR3 bases are TGCGCCAGCGAGCCTGGACAGAACACCGGGGAGCTGTTTTTT.

V gene TRBV27 combines with J gene TRBJ1-2, with no clear D. V was shortened by 5 bases and J by 2 bases, with 18 bases between the two germline ends. Germline V gives CDR1 MNHEY, CDR2 SMNVEV (reference sequence). There are 16 residues in the CDR3. The CDR3 DNA is TGTGCCAGCAGTCAACTGGCGGGGAGTGCGAACTATGGCTACACCTTC. Amino acids: CASSQLAGSANYGYTF.

The chain carries TRBV5-4 and TRBJ2-7; 11 positions agree with TRBD1. This CDR3 region has 14 residues. With 2 bases clipped from V and 6 bases from J, the junction kept 4 bases outside the gene matches. Germline V gene sequence: CDR1 SGHNT, CDR2 YYREEE (reference sequence). This chain's CDR3 is CASSLTGTGGEQYF. The CDR3 nucleotides read TGTGCCAGCAGCTTAACCGGGACAGGGGGCGAGCAGTACTTC.

This chain joins TRBV27 and TRBJ1-1, with D possibly matching TRBD1 (6 bases). Deletions cut 3 bases from V and 1 base from J, with 9 bases between. CDR1 is MNHEY and CDR2 is SMNVEV in the germline V gene (reference sequence). The CDR3 loop spans 14 amino acids. The CDR3 here is CASSLTGTNTEAFF. For the CDR3, the DNA is TGTGCCAGCAGTTTGACAGGTACGAACACTGAAGCTTTCTTT.

Worth noting for this clone: Germline and junction disagree at one end, which may indicate a read error. The V and J genes are TRBV5-6 and TRBJ2-7, with D maybe TRBD2 (6 bases). CDR1 is SGHDT, CDR2 YYEEEE, per germline. The length of the CDR3 is 16 residues. This CDR3 is CASGLDGGLSTYEQYF. DNA of the CDR3: TGTGCCAGCGGCTTGGACGGGGGTCTATCTACTTACGAGCAGTACTTC.

The chain employs TRBV4-1 and TRBJ1-5; D perhaps matches TRBD1 (5 bases). Trimming cost V 1 base and J 12 bases, with 13 bases left between them. CDR3 length equals 13 residues. The V gene's germline CDR1 is MGHRA and CDR2 YSYEKL. The DNA for the CDR3 is TGCGCCAGCAGCCAAGTCGAGAAGGACAACCAGCATTTT. Protein: CASSQVEKDNQHF.